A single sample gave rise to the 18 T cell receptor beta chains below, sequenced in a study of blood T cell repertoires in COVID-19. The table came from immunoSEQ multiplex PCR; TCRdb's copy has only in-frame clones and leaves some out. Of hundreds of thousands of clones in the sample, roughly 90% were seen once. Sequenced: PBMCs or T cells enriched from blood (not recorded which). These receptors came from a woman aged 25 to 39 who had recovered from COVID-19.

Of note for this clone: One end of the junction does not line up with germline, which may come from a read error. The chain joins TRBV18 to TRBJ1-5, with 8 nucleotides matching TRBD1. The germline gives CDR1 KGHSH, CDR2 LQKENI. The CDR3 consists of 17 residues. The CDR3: CASSPRDGQGVNRPQHF. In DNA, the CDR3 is TGTGCCAGCTCACCGAGAGACGGACAGGGCGTTAATCGGCCCCAGCATTTT.

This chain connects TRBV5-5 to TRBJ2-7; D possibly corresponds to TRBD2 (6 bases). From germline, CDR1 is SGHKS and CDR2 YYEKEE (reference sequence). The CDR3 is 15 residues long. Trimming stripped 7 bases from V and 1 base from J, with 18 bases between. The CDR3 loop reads CASCCRSGQSYEQYF. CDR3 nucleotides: TGTGCCAGCTGCTGCCGCAGCGGGCAGTCCTACGAGCAGTACTTC.

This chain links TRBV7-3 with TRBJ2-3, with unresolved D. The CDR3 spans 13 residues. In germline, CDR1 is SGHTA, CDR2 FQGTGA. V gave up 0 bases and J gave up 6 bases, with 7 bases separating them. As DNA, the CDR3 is TGTGCCAGCAGCTTAACCGTTTCGGATACGCAGTATTTT. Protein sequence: CASSLTVSDTQYF.

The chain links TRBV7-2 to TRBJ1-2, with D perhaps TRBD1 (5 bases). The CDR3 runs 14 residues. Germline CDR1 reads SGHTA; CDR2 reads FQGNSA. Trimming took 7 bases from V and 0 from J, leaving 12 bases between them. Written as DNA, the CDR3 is TGTGCCAGCAATCCCGGGGGGACTAACTATGGCTACACCTTC. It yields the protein CASNPGGTNYGYTF.

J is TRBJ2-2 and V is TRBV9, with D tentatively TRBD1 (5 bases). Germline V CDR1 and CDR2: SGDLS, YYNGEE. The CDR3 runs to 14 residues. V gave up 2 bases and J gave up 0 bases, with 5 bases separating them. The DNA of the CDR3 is TGTGCCAGCAGCGTGGACACGAACACCGGGGAGCTGTTTTTT. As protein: CASSVDTNTGELFF.

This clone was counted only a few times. The CDR3 coding sequence is TGTGCCACCAGTGACCCGGGGACAGGCTATGGCTACACCTTC. Translation: CATSDPGTGYGYTF. This chain uses TRBV24-1 with TRBJ1-2; 8 positions match TRBD1. With V trimmed by 4 bases and J by 4 bases, 4 bases remained unmatched. CDR3 size: 14 residues. Germline V gene data show CDR1 as KGHDR and CDR2 as SFDVKD.

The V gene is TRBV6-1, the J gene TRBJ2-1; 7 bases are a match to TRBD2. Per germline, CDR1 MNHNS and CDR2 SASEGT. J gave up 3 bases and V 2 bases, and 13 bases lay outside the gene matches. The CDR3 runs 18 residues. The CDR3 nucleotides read TGTGCCAGCAGTGAAAGACCAGGAGGGGCTAGCGGCTACAATGAGCAGTTCTTC. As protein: CASSERPGGASGYNEQFF.

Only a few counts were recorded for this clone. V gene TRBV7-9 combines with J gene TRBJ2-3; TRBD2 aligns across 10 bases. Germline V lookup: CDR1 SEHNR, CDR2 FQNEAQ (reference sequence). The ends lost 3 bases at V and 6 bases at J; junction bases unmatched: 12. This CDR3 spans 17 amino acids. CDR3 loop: CASSLSQAGGPDDTQYF. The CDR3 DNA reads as TGTGCCAGCAGCTTGTCCCAAGCGGGAGGGCCGGATGATACGCAGTATTTT. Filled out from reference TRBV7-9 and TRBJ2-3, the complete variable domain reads DTGVSQNPRHKITKRGQNVTFRCDPISEHNRLYWYRQTLGQGPEFLTYFQNEAQLEKSRLLSDRFSAERPKGSFSTLEIQRTEQGDSAMYLCASSLSQAGGPDDTQYFGPGTRLTVL.

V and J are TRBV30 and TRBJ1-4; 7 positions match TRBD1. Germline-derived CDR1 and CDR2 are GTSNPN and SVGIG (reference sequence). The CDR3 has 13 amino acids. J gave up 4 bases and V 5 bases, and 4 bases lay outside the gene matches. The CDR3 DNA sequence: TGTGCCTGGGCCGGGACAGATAATGAAAAACTGTTTTTT. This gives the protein CAWAGTDNEKLFF.

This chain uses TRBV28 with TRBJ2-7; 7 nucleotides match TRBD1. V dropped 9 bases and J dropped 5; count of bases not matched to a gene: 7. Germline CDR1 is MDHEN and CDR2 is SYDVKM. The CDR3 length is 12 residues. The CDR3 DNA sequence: TGTGCCAGTAGACAGGGTACCCACGAGCAGTACTTC. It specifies CASRQGTHEQYF.

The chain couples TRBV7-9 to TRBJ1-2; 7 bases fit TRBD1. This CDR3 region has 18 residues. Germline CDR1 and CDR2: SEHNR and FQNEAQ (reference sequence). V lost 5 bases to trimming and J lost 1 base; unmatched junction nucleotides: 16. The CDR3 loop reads CASSGSPGQSPYNYGYTF. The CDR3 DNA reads TGTGCCAGCAGCGGAAGCCCGGGACAGAGTCCCTATAACTATGGCTACACCTTC.

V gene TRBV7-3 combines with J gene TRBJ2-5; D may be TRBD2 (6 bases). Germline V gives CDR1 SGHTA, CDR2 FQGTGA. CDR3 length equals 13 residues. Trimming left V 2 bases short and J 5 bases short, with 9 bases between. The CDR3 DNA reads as TGTGCCAGCAGCTTAGGGACTTTGGAGACCCAGTACTTC. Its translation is CASSLGTLETQYF.

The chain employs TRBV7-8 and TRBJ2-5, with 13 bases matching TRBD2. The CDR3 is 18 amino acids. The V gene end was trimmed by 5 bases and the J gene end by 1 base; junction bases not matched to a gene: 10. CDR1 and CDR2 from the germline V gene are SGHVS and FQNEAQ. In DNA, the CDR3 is TGTGCCAGCAGCCCTTCTTACCGACTAGCGGGGGGCCAAGAGACCCAGTACTTC. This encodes CASSPSYRLAGGQETQYF.

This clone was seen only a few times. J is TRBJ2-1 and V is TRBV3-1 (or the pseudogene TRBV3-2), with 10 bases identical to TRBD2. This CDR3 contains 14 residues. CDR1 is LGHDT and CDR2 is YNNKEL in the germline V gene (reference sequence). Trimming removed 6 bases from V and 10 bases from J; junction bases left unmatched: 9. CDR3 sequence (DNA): TGTGCCAGCAGGGATCACCAGACTAGCGGGGAGCAGTTCTTC. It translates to CASRDHQTSGEQFF.

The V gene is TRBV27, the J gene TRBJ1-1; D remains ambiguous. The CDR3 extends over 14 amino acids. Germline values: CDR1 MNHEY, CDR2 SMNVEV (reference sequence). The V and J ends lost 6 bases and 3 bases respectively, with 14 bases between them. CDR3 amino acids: CASREGGMYTEAFF. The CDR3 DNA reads TGTGCCAGCAGGGAGGGCGGTATGTACACTGAAGCTTTCTTT.

CDR3 amino acids: CASSEVGQNTEAFF. Here the CDR3 DNA reads TGTGCCAGCAGTGAAGTTGGCCAGAACACTGAAGCTTTCTTT. This chain uses TRBV6-1 with TRBJ1-1, with no clear D. V was cut by 1 base and J by 1 base, with 7 bases left in between. Germline lookup yields CDR1 MNHNS and CDR2 SASEGT. CDR3 length equals 14 residues.

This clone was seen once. CDR3 loop: CASSDTPWSLLGDTIYF. DNA of the CDR3: TGTGCCAGCAGCGACACCCCCTGGAGCCTCCTCGGGGACACCATATATTTT. The chain links TRBV9 to TRBJ1-3; the D is unclear. Germline V gene data show CDR1 as SGDLS and CDR2 as YYNGEE. This CDR3 comprises 17 residues. Trimming removed 3 bases at V and 8 bases at J, with 24 bases between.

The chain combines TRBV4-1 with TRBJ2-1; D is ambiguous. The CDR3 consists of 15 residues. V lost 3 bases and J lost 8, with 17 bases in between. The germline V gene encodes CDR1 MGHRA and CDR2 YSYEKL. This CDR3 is CASSQDLVGVDEQFF. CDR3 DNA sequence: TGCGCCAGCAGCCAGGATCTAGTCGGCGTGGATGAGCAGTTCTTC.